The 27 T cell receptor beta chains listed next were all sequenced from one sample in a study of cytomegalovirus exposure and HLA in healthy donors. In the PCR, 60 Vbeta and 13 Jbeta primers were used. The method was immunoSEQ multiplex PCR; TCRdb's version includes in-frame clones alone and lacks a portion of them. The repertoire holds about 110,000 clones, with around 84% as singletons. The specimen sequenced was PBMCs. These receptors were collected from a woman younger than 45 in good health and CMV-seronegative.

The chain links TRBV9 to TRBJ1-1; 7 bases are shared with TRBD1. V shed 4 bases, J shed 7 bases, and the junction held 7 bases outside the gene matches. Germline V CDR1 and CDR2: SGDLS, YYNGEE. CDR3 length: 13 amino acids. The CDR3 loop reads CASSPRGGDEAFF. CDR3 in DNA: TGTGCCAGCAGCCCAAGAGGGGGCGATGAAGCTTTCTTT.

The J gene is TRBJ2-7, the V gene TRBV28, with D perhaps matching TRBD2 (6 bases). Germline CDR1 is MDHEN and CDR2 is SYDVKM. The CDR3 length is 16 residues. V lost 4 bases to trimming and J lost 1 base, with 17 bases between them. CDR3 nucleotide sequence: TGTGCCAGCAGTTCCCCCCGGGGGAAGGGATCCTACGAGCAGTACTTC. This gives the protein CASSSPRGKGSYEQYF.

The chain uses TRBV5-1 and TRBJ2-2; possible D gene TRBD1, 6 bases. Deletions cut 4 bases from V and 2 bases from J, with 9 bases between. CDR1 and CDR2 (germline): SGHRS, YFSETQ. CDR3 length: 14 residues. The CDR3 DNA reads TGCGCCAGCAGCATTGGGACAAACACCGGGGAGCTGTTTTTT. This gives the protein CASSIGTNTGELFF.

This clone was seen only once. This chain joins TRBV5-4 and TRBJ1-2, with 10 nucleotides matching TRBD1. Trimming took 4 bases from V and 3 from J; bases not matched to a gene: 6. The CDR3 runs 15 residues. Germline V gene lookup returns CDR1 SGHNT and CDR2 YYREEE (reference sequence). CDR3 sequence reads: CASSPQDRGDYGYTF. The CDR3 nucleotides read TGTGCCAGCAGCCCACAGGACAGGGGGGACTATGGCTACACCTTC.

This clone appeared once. The V and J genes are TRBV7-9 and TRBJ2-3; D might be TRBD2 (6 bases). Germline assignment: CDR1 SEHNR and CDR2 FQNEAQ (reference sequence). The V and J ends lost 1 base and 8 bases respectively, with 16 bases between them. This CDR3 is 15 amino acids long. The CDR3 region is CASSLVGGLGGTQYF. CDR3 in DNA: TGTGCCAGCAGCTTAGTTGGTGGTTTGGGGGGTACGCAGTATTTT.

V usage is TRBV6-5 and J usage is TRBJ1-5; a possible D gene is TRBD1 (6 bases). Germline V gene lookup returns CDR1 MNHEY and CDR2 SVGAGI. This CDR3 has 13 amino acids. Trimming removed 5 bases from V and 7 bases from J, with 12 bases in between. The CDR3 nucleotides are TGTGCCAGCAGTAGACAGGAGAGGCAGCCCCAGCATTTT. It translates to CASSRQERQPQHF.

J is TRBJ2-5 and V is TRBV15, with a tentative D call TRBD1 (5 bases). Trimming removed 3 bases from V and 2 bases from J, with 7 bases in between. The germline CDR1 and CDR2 sequences are LNHNV and YYDKDF (reference sequence). There are 13 residues in the CDR3. CDR3: CATSRDNQETQYF. The DNA for the CDR3 is TGTGCCACCAGCAGGGACAATCAAGAGACCCAGTACTTC.

This clone was seen more than once but under ten times. This chain joins TRBV7-6 and TRBJ1-1, with D hard to call. The CDR3 has 13 residues. V lost 6 bases and J 1 base, leaving 9 bases between the germline ends. Germline CDR1 is SGHVS and CDR2 is FNYEAQ. This chain's CDR3 is CASRPQPNTEAFF. The CDR3 DNA sequence: TGTGCCAGCAGACCACAGCCGAACACTGAAGCTTTCTTT.

DNA of the CDR3: TGTGCCAGCAGTTCTCCGGGACAGGGTAACTTGAACACTGAAGCTTTCTTT. Translation gives CASSSPGQGNLNTEAFF. The genes are TRBV28 and TRBJ1-1; 9 nucleotides agree with TRBD1. The CDR3 spans 17 residues. The ends lost 4 bases at V and 0 bases at J; junction bases unmatched: 9. Per germline, CDR1 MDHEN and CDR2 SYDVKM.

The V gene is TRBV5-6, the J gene TRBJ2-3; weak D call: TRBD1 (6 bases). Trimming took off 4 bases at V and 6 bases at J, with 12 bases between the two ends. The CDR3 spans 13 residues. Looked up from germline, CDR1 is SGHDT and CDR2 is YYEEEE. The CDR3 DNA sequence: TGTGCCAGCAGCCCACAGGGTACCGATACGCAGTATTTT. Its translation is CASSPQGTDTQYF.

This clone has just a few counts. The V gene is TRBV6-5, the J gene TRBJ2-7; 8 bases match TRBD1. In germline, CDR1 is MNHEY, CDR2 SVGAGI. The CDR3 has 14 residues. Germline trimming cut 4 bases from V and 5 bases from J; bases unmatched to any gene: 7. In DNA, the CDR3 is TGTGCCAGCAGTTTGACAGGGGAAATCCACGAGCAGTACTTC. The encoded protein is CASSLTGEIHEQYF.

The chain recombines TRBV5-5 with TRBJ2-7, with 7 positions matching TRBD1. V shed 2 bases and J 2 bases; nucleotides not matched to a gene: 1. The CDR3 consists of 13 residues. Germline-derived CDR1 and CDR2 are SGHKS and YYEKEE (reference sequence). CDR3 DNA sequence: TGTGCCAGCAGCTTCCAGGGGGCCTACGAGCAGTACTTC. This sequence encodes CASSFQGAYEQYF.

The chain has TRBV30 and TRBJ2-3, with TRBD2 matching 8 bases. The germline CDR1 and CDR2 sequences are GTSNPN and SVGIG (reference sequence). The CDR3 sequence is 15 residues long. The V gene end was trimmed by 2 bases and the J gene end by 2 bases; junction bases not matched to a gene: 6. The CDR3 DNA sequence: TGTGCCTGGAGTAGGTCGACTAGCGCCACAGATACGCAGTATTTT. Translated, it gives CAWSRSTSATDTQYF.

The chain uses TRBV7-2 and TRBJ2-5, with TRBD2 matching over 9 bases. Germline values: CDR1 SGHTA, CDR2 FQGNSA. Trimming took 4 bases from V and 4 from J; bases not matched to a gene: 10. CDR3 length: 16 residues. This chain's CDR3 is CASSSQAGLAGETQYF. The CDR3 nucleotides are TGTGCCAGCAGCTCCCAGGCGGGACTAGCCGGAGAGACCCAGTACTTC.

V usage is TRBV9 and J usage is TRBJ2-1; D gene uncertain. The length of the CDR3 is 13 residues. CDR1 SGDLS and CDR2 YYNGEE come from the germline V gene. V lost 0 bases to trimming and J lost 4 bases, with 5 bases between them. The CDR3: CASSVELYNEQFF. The DNA for the CDR3 is TGTGCCAGCAGCGTAGAGCTGTACAATGAGCAGTTCTTC. Full variable domain (missing parts from reference TRBV9 and TRBJ2-1): DSGVTQTPKHLITATGQRVTLRCSPRSGDLSVYWYQQSLDQGLQFLIQYYNGEERAKGNILERFSAQQFPDLHSELNLSSLELGDSALYFCASSVELYNEQFFGPGTRLTVL.

The rearrangement uses TRBV5-1 and TRBJ1-1, with 7 bases fitting TRBD1. The CDR3 is 15 residues long. In germline, CDR1 is SGHRS, CDR2 YFSETQ. With V trimmed by 4 bases and J by 0 bases, 6 bases remained unmatched. In DNA form, the CDR3 reads TGCGCCAGCAGCCCACGACAGGGCATGAACACTGAAGCTTTCTTT. Encoded protein: CASSPRQGMNTEAFF.

The rearrangement joins TRBV13 to TRBJ1-2, with 7 nucleotides matching TRBD1. J lost 7 bases, V lost 6 bases, and 17 bases had no gene match. The V gene's germline CDR1 is PRHDT and CDR2 FYEKMQ (reference sequence). This CDR3 comprises 16 residues. CDR3 in amino acids: CASRHMMTGLSRGYTF. CDR3 sequence (DNA): TGTGCCAGCAGACACATGATGACAGGGTTAAGTCGTGGCTACACCTTC.

The chain is built from TRBV25-1 and TRBJ2-1; 7 bases fit TRBD2. Germline CDR1 reads MGHDK; CDR2 reads SYGVNS. The V and J ends lost 6 bases and 7 bases, in that order; junction bases with no gene match: 0. This CDR3 has 11 residues. The DNA for the CDR3 is TGTGCCAGCAGCGGGAGGAATGAGCAGTTCTTC. Translating gives CASSGRNEQFF.

Only one count was recorded for this clone. DNA for the CDR3: TGTGCCAGCAGGGGCGGGGGGGCCACAGATACGCAGTATTTT. Its protein product is CASRGGGATDTQYF. This sequence joins TRBV6-6 and TRBJ2-3, with 9 bases identical to TRBD2. The ends lost 6 bases at V and 2 bases at J; junction bases unmatched: 3. Germline V CDR1 and CDR2: MNHNY, SVGAGI (reference sequence). There are 14 residues in the CDR3.

The V and J genes are TRBV2 and TRBJ2-5; 8 nucleotides agree with TRBD2. The CDR3 is 14 amino acids. Germline-derived CDR1 and CDR2 are SNHLY and FYNNEI. V shed 2 bases, J shed 5 bases, and the junction held 4 bases outside the gene matches. Here the CDR3 DNA reads TGTGCCAGCAGTGAACGGGGCGGGGGGGAGACCCAGTACTTC. Translating gives CASSERGGGETQYF.

The chain has TRBV30 and TRBJ2-7, with 13 bases fitting TRBD2. The trim removed 5 bases at V and 6 bases at J, leaving 10 bases unmatched. This CDR3 region has 15 residues. Looked up from germline, CDR1 is GTSNPN and CDR2 is SVGIG (reference sequence). CDR3 bases: TGTGCCTGGCAGATACTAGCGGGAGGGCCGACCGAGCAGTACTTC. As protein: CAWQILAGGPTEQYF.

This chain joins TRBV7-8 and TRBJ2-5, with D perhaps TRBD2 (5 bases). This CDR3 is built from 14 residues. CDR1 SGHVS and CDR2 FQNEAQ come from the germline V gene. The V and J ends lost 1 base and 2 bases respectively, with 8 bases between them. As DNA, the CDR3 is TGTGCCAGCAGCTTAGTGGGAGAACAAGAGACCCAGTACTTC. Protein product: CASSLVGEQETQYF.

The rearrangement uses TRBV27 and TRBJ1-4; the D gene is possibly TRBD1 (5 bases). V was cut by 11 bases and J by 7 bases, with 14 bases left in between. The CDR3 is 12 amino acids. Germline assignment: CDR1 MNHEY and CDR2 SMNVEV (reference sequence). The CDR3 reads CAGRGKIEKLFF. CDR3 DNA: TGTGCCGGGCGGGGGAAAATTGAAAAACTGTTTTTT.

The chain combines TRBV2 with TRBJ1-5; possible D gene TRBD1, 6 bases. There are 14 residues in the CDR3. V gave up 5 bases and J gave up 0 bases, with 8 bases separating them. CDR1 SNHLY and CDR2 FYNNEI come from the germline V gene. Written as DNA, the CDR3 is TGTGCCAGCAGTAGGACAGATAGCAATCAGCCCCAGCATTTT. Encoded protein: CASSRTDSNQPQHF.

The chain combines TRBV4-2 with TRBJ2-7; 10 positions agree with TRBD2. This CDR3 comprises 17 residues. Germline V gene sequence: CDR1 LGHNA, CDR2 YNFKEQ. V was clipped by 1 base and J by 2 bases; unmatched bases: 8. The CDR3 DNA sequence: TGTGCCAGCAGCCAAGGAATGCGGACTAGCGGTACCTACGAGCAGTACTTC. Residues: CASSQGMRTSGTYEQYF.

This chain uses TRBV20-1 with TRBJ1-2; the D gene is possibly TRBD1 (5 bases). The CDR3 has 10 amino acids. The V end lost 3 bases, the J end lost 14 bases, and 13 bases lay between the germline ends. CDR1 and CDR2 (germline): DFQATT, SNEGSKA (reference sequence). The chain's CDR3 is CSARTDQGTF. The CDR3 DNA is TGCAGTGCTAGGACAGATCAAGGGACCTTC.

The chain uses TRBV28 and TRBJ1-1, with D hard to call. There are 13 residues in the CDR3. Trimming removed 3 bases at V and 11 bases at J, with 16 bases between. CDR1 is MDHEN and CDR2 is SYDVKM in the germline V gene. Here the CDR3 reads CASSFPNAGWAFF. As DNA, the CDR3 is TGTGCCAGCAGTTTTCCGAACGCGGGATGGGCTTTCTTT.